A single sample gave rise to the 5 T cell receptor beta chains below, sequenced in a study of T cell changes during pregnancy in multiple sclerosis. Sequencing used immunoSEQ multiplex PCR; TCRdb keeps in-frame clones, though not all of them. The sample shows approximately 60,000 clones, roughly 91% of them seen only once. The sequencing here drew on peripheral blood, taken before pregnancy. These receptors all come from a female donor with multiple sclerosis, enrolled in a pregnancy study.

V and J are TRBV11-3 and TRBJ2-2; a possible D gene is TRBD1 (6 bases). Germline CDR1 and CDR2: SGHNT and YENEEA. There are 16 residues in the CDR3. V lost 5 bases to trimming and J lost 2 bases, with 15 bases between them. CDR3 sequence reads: CASSHLGGENTGELFF. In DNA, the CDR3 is TGTGCCAGCAGCCATTTAGGGGGTGAAAACACCGGGGAGCTGTTTTTT.

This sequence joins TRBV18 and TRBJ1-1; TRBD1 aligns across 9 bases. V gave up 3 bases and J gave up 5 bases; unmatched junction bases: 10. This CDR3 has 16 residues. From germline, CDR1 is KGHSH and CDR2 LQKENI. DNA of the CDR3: TGTGCCAGCTCACCCGTTACAGGGGGCGCAACGACTGAAGCTTTCTTT. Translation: CASSPVTGGATTEAFF.

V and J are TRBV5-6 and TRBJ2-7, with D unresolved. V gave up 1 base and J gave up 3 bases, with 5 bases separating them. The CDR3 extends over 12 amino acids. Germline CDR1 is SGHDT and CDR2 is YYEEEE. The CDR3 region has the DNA TGTGCCAGCAGCTTGACAGTCTACGAGCAGTACTTC. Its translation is CASSLTVYEQYF.

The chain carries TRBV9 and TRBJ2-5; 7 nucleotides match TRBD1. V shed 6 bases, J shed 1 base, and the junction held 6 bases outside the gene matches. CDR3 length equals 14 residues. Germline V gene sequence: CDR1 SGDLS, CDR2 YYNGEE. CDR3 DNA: TGTGCCAGCATCCGGGGACAGCGCCAAGAGACCCAGTACTTC. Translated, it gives CASIRGQRQETQYF.

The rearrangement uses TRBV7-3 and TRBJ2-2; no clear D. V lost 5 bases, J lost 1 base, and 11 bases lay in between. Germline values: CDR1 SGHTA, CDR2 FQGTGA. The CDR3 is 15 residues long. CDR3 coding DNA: TGTGCCAGCAGCCCCAACCTAGGGAACACCGGGGAGCTGTTTTTT. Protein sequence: CASSPNLGNTGELFF.